The rows below give T cell receptor beta chains drawn from one sample of a study of T cell responses to AZD1222 COVID-19 vaccine. Clones were read by immunoSEQ multiplex PCR, and TCRdb kept only the in-frame ones, dropping some. This sample yields 200,000 or so clones, of which 90% to 95% are seen a single time; 9.2% belongs to the top ten. The sample was peripheral blood, taken on day 0 of AZD1222 vaccination. These receptors were collected from an adult in good health. Both conserved end residues are trimmed from each CDR3. Expanded clones are given a class, and other clones once, few, many or no size at all.

J	V	size	CDR3
TRBJ2-7	TRBV27	.	APPVLRHPYEQY
TRBJ1-2	TRBV6-5	once	ASSNQGVTYGYT
TRBJ2-5	TRBV25-1	.	ASSEWGASGRETQY
TRBJ1-5	TRBV27	.	ASKPAEGNQPQH
TRBJ1-1	TRBV2	.	ASSTGGRTEAF
TRBJ2-2	TRBV6-5	.	ASHRGTGGHGELF
TRBJ2-1	TRBV25-1	.	ASSPTFNEQF
TRBJ1-1	TRBV6-1	.	ASSEGRTGPAF
TRBJ1-1	TRBV4-1	.	ASSQRDRGGEAF
TRBJ2-1	TRBV6-1	once	ASSVSLLAGVRGEQF
TRBJ1-5	TRBV3-1/TRBV3-2	.	ASSQGLQPYQPQH
TRBJ2-1	TRBV19	.	ASSMAPAGVRNEQF
TRBJ1-2	TRBV5-1	.	ASSLTPGGVYGYT
TRBJ1-1	TRBV28	.	ASSFANRGPTEAF
TRBJ2-7	TRBV4-1	.	ASSPGVAGGYEQY
TRBJ2-7	TRBV25-1	.	ASSSGGEQY
TRBJ1-2	TRBV6-5	.	ASRNSGVGDYGYT
TRBJ2-2	TRBV14	.	ASSQVAGTGELF
TRBJ2-5	TRBV21-1	once	ASSKVRGRNQETQY